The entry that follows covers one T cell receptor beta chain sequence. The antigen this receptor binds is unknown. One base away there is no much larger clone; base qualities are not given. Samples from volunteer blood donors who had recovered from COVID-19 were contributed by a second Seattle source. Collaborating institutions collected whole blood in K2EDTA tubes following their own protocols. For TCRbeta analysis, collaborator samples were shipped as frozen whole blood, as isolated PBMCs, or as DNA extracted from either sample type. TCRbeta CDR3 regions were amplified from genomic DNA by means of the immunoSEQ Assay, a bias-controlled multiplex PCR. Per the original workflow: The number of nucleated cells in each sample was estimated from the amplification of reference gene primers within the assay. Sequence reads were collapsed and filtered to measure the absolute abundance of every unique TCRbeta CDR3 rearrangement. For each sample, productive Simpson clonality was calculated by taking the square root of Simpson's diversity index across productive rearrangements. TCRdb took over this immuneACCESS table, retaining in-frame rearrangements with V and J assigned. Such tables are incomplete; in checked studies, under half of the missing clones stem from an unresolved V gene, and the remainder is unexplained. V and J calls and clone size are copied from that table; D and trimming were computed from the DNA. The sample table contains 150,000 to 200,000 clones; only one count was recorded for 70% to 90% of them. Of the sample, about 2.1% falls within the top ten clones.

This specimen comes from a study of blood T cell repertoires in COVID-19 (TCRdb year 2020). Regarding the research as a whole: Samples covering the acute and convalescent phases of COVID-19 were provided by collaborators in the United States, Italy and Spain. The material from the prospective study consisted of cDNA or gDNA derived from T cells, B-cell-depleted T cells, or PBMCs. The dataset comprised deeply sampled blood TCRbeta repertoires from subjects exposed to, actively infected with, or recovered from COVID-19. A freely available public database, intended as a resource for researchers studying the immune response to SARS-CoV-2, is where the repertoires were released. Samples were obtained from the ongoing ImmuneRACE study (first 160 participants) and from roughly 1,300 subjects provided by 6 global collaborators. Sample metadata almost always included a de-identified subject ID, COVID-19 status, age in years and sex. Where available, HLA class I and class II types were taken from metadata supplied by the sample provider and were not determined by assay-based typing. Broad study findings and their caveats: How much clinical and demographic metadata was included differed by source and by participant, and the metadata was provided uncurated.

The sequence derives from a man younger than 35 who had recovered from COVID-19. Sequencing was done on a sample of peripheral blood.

Read as DNA, the sequence is TGTGCCAGCAGTTCAGAAGGACAGGGGGCGCGGGAGCAGTACTTC. It translates as CASSSEGQGAREQYF. The chain is encoded by TRBV28 joined to TRBJ2-7; a stretch of 11 junction bases matches TRBD1. The CDR3 contains 15 residues, cysteine and phenylalanine counted. Only the CDR3 DNA stays, 45 bases, in frame from base 1. The germline V gene gives CDR1 as MDHEN and CDR2 as SYDVKM. Here V drops 4 bases and J drops 7 bases, and the junction holds 9 bases not matched to any gene. Reference TRBV28 and TRBJ2-7 genes cover what lies past the CDR3, so the full variable domain is DVKVTQSSRYLVKRTGEKVFLECVQDMDHENMFWYRQDPGLGLRLIYFSYDVKMKEKGDIPEGYSVSREKKERFSLILESASTNQTSMYLCASSSEGQGAREQYFGPGTRLTVT.